Below are 29 T cell receptor beta chains sequenced from a single sample in a study of shared clonotypes between healthy human individuals. Measured with immunoSEQ multiplex PCR; TCRdb has only the in-frame clones, and not every one. The sample yields around 750,000 clones, about 74% seen once. The sample comprised memory CD4+ T cells sorted from blood. Noted subset: CD45RA-negative fraction. The receptor source for this set is a woman under 40 in good health.

J is TRBJ1-4 and V is TRBV19, with D hard to call. Germline loops: CDR1 LNHDA, CDR2 SQIVND (reference sequence). V was shortened by 5 bases and J by 5 bases, with 12 bases between the two germline ends. CDR3 length: 14 amino acids. Here the CDR3 DNA reads TGTGCCAGTAGTGGCTCAGTTAAAAATGAAAAACTGTTTTTT. Translating gives CASSGSVKNEKLFF. The full variable domain, with the rest looked up from reference TRBV19 and TRBJ1-4, is DGGITQSPKYLFRKEGQNVTLSCEQNLNHDAMYWYRQDPGQGLRLIYYSQIVNDFQKGDIAEGYSVSREKKESFPLTVTSAQKNPTAFYLCASSGSVKNEKLFFGSGTQLSVL.

This chain uses TRBV6-1 with TRBJ2-7; TRBD2 is a possible D gene (6 bases). Germline loops: CDR1 MNHNS, CDR2 SASEGT. The CDR3 runs 12 residues. Trimming shortened V by 7 bases and J by 3 bases, and 10 bases separated the two germline ends. CDR3 residues: CASTADYYEQYF. The DNA for the CDR3 is TGTGCCAGCACCGCGGACTACTACGAGCAGTACTTC.

The gene calls are TRBV18 and TRBJ2-1, with D perhaps given as TRBD1 or TRBD2 (6 bases each). Germline CDR1 KGHSH, CDR2 LQKENI. CDR3 length equals 15 residues. V was cut by 3 bases and J by 8 bases, with 17 bases left in between. The CDR3: CASSPGLQRGDEQFF. CDR3 bases: TGTGCCAGCTCACCTGGACTACAGAGGGGGGATGAGCAGTTCTTC.

V is TRBV12-5 and J is TRBJ2-1; 7 bases match TRBD2. The CDR3 sequence is 15 residues long. Germline CDR1 is LGHNT and CDR2 is FRNRAP. With 1 base clipped from V and 8 bases from J, the junction kept 8 bases outside the gene matches. CDR3 nucleotide sequence: TGTGCTAGTGGTTTGGGACCGGGACTAAGGGATGAGCAGTTCTTC. Encoded protein: CASGLGPGLRDEQFF. Combining the CDR3 with reference TRBV12-5 and TRBJ2-1 gives the whole variable domain DARVTQTPRHKVTEMGQEVTMRCQPILGHNTVFWYRQTMMQGLELLAYFRNRAPLDDSGMPKDRFSAEMPDATLATLKIQPSEPRDSAVYFCASGLGPGLRDEQFFGPGTRLTVL.

V usage is TRBV9 and J usage is TRBJ2-2; 7 bases line up with TRBD2. After removal of 0 bases from V and 4 bases from J, the junction contained 3 bases not matched to a gene. The CDR3 length is 15 residues. The germline V gene has CDR1 SGDLS and CDR2 YYNGEE. CDR3 loop: CASSVVGGSTGELFF. In DNA, the CDR3 is TGTGCCAGCAGCGTAGTCGGGGGGTCCACCGGGGAGCTGTTTTTT.

CDR3 in amino acids: CASSWKSNAGGSYNEQFF. DNA of the CDR3: TGCGCCAGCAGCTGGAAATCAAACGCAGGGGGCTCCTACAATGAGCAGTTCTTC. The chain employs TRBV5-1 and TRBJ2-1; 7 bases match TRBD1. Looked up from germline, CDR1 is SGHRS and CDR2 is YFSETQ. V dropped 3 bases and J dropped 0; count of bases not matched to a gene: 12. CDR3 length: 18 amino acids.

This sequence joins TRBV7-9 and TRBJ2-2; TRBD1 matches at 7 bases. With 5 bases clipped from V and 1 base from J, the junction kept 16 bases outside the gene matches. Germline-derived CDR1 and CDR2 are SEHNR and FQNEAQ (reference sequence). CDR3 length: 19 amino acids. CDR3: CASSRPLGQMAWNTGELFF. DNA of the CDR3: TGTGCCAGCAGCCGACCCCTGGGACAGATGGCCTGGAACACCGGGGAGCTGTTTTTT.

The chain employs TRBV28 and TRBJ1-4, with 7 bases matching TRBD1. J gave up 0 bases and V 3 bases, and 4 bases lay outside the gene matches. The length of the CDR3 is 16 residues. Germline V gene data show CDR1 as MDHEN and CDR2 as SYDVKM. CDR3 sequence: CASSFGRGTTNEKLFF. Here the CDR3 DNA reads TGTGCCAGCAGTTTTGGCAGGGGGACAACTAATGAAAAACTGTTTTTT. The whole variable domain, filled in from reference TRBV28 and TRBJ1-4, reads DVKVTQSSRYLVKRTGEKVFLECVQDMDHENMFWYRQDPGLGLRLIYFSYDVKMKEKGDIPEGYSVSREKKERFSLILESASTNQTSMYLCASSFGRGTTNEKLFFGSGTQLSVL.

The V call is TRBV28, the J call TRBJ1-5, with 9 bases fitting TRBD1. Germline V gives CDR1 MDHEN, CDR2 SYDVKM. Losses at the gene ends were 8 bases for V and 3 bases for J; bases not matched to a gene: 11. The CDR3 has 16 amino acids. Written as DNA, the CDR3 is TGTGCCAGCGGAATACACAGGGGGCGCAACAATCAGCCCCAGCATTTT. Its protein product is CASGIHRGRNNQPQHF.

The CDR3 is CASSRGIGGNQETQYF. CDR3 sequence (DNA): TGTGCCAGCAGCCGGGGGATTGGAGGGAACCAAGAGACCCAGTACTTC. The chain recombines TRBV7-2 with TRBJ2-5, with a weak D call TRBD2 (6 bases). Trimming left V 5 bases short and J 0 bases short, with 16 bases between. Germline loops: CDR1 SGHTA, CDR2 FQGNSA. This CDR3 region has 16 residues.

This clone appeared once. The chain is built from TRBV5-1 and TRBJ1-1; 7 positions agree with TRBD1. The CDR3 length is 15 residues. Germline CDR1 is SGHRS and CDR2 is YFSETQ. The junction had 7 bases not matched to a gene; V was cut back by 2 bases and J by 3 bases. The CDR3 nucleotides are TGCGCCAGCAGCTTACCAGGGGGGGACTACACTGAAGCTTTCTTT. Translated: CASSLPGGDYTEAFF.

The J gene is TRBJ1-5, the V gene TRBV25-1, with 7 bases that match TRBD1. This CDR3 has 15 amino acids. Germline values: CDR1 MGHDK, CDR2 SYGVNS. V lost 2 bases and J lost 6; bases outside the gene matches: 7. In DNA, the CDR3 is TGTGCCAGCAGTGAAGGACAAGGGGGCGGTCAGCCCCAGCATTTT. Translation gives CASSEGQGGGQPQHF. The full variable domain, with the rest looked up from reference TRBV25-1 and TRBJ1-5, is EADIYQTPRYLVIGTGKKITLECSQTMGHDKMYWYQQDPGMELHLIHYSYGVNSTEKGDLSSESTVSRIRTEHFPLTLESARPSHTSQYLCASSEGQGGGQPQHFGDGTRLSIL.

The gene calls are TRBV6-5 and TRBJ2-7, with 8 bases lining up with TRBD2. V shed 2 bases and J 1 base; nucleotides not matched to a gene: 4. The CDR3 has 15 amino acids. Germline CDR1 is MNHEY and CDR2 is SVGAGI. CDR3 region: CASSYSTSGSYEQYF. The CDR3 DNA sequence: TGTGCCAGCAGTTACAGTACTAGCGGTTCCTACGAGCAGTACTTC.

This chain joins TRBV7-8 and TRBJ2-3, with D perhaps matching TRBD1 or TRBD2 (6 bases each). The V gene lost 5 bases and the J gene lost 8 bases, with 17 bases spanning the gap. This CDR3 spans 14 amino acids. Germline V CDR1 and CDR2: SGHVS, FQNEAQ. In DNA form, the CDR3 reads TGTGCCAGCAGCCTCAGGCTATCGGGGGCTACGCAGTATTTT. It encodes CASSLRLSGATQYF.

The chain couples TRBV9 to TRBJ1-1, with D possibly being TRBD1 (5 bases). Germline CDR1 SGDLS, CDR2 YYNGEE. Trimming took off 0 bases at V and 2 bases at J, with 11 bases between the two ends. This CDR3 comprises 15 residues. The CDR3 nucleotides read TGTGCCAGCAGCGTAGTTAGGGGCATCAACACTGAAGCTTTCTTT. Protein product: CASSVVRGINTEAFF.

Only a few counts were recorded for this clone. This chain connects TRBV2 to TRBJ1-4; 8 positions match TRBD1. This CDR3 region has 15 residues. Germline CDR1 and CDR2: SNHLY and FYNNEI. V lost 6 bases to trimming and J lost 2 bases; unmatched junction nucleotides: 5. The CDR3 reads CASRFRDRTNEKLFF. CDR3 nucleotides: TGTGCCAGCAGGTTCCGGGACAGGACTAATGAAAAACTGTTTTTT.

This chain connects TRBV2 to TRBJ2-5, with 8 bases aligning to TRBD1. The last part of the DNA fits TRBJ2-7 better; the J call may be wrong. CDR1 and CDR2 from the germline V gene are SNHLY and FYNNEI. The CDR3 runs 15 residues. The CDR3 spells CASSRTGTIRYEQYF. Here the CDR3 DNA reads TGTGCCAGCAGCCGGACAGGGACGATCCGCTACGAGCAGTACTTC.

Concerning this clone itself: The sample has other DNA sequences that encode this CDR3 too. V is TRBV6-1 and J is TRBJ2-7; D unresolved. Germline values: CDR1 MNHNS, CDR2 SASEGT. The CDR3 runs to 11 residues. V lost 4 bases to trimming and J lost 3 bases, with 4 bases between them. CDR3 loop: CASSAGYEQYF. CDR3 nucleotide sequence: TGTGCCAGCAGTGCCGGCTACGAGCAGTACTTC.

The rearrangement links TRBV4-2 to TRBJ2-3, with TRBD2 matching over 7 bases. Germline values: CDR1 LGHNA, CDR2 YNFKEQ. The CDR3 contains 11 residues. Losses at the gene ends were 7 bases for V and 10 bases for J; bases not matched to a gene: 5. The CDR3 is CASMRSGAQYF. CDR3 bases: TGTGCCAGCATGAGAAGCGGGGCGCAGTATTTT.

This chain connects TRBV2 to TRBJ1-5, with TRBD1 as a possible D gene (6 bases). The CDR3 is made up of 16 amino acids. The V gene lost 6 bases and the J gene lost 3 bases, with 18 bases spanning the gap. Germline CDR1 SNHLY, CDR2 FYNNEI. The CDR3 reads CASRRGGLLDNQPQHF. CDR3 nucleotide sequence: TGTGCCAGCAGAAGAGGGGGACTCCTGGACAATCAGCCCCAGCATTTT.

This clone was counted ten times or more. The chain recombines TRBV11-2 with TRBJ2-3; 7 bases match TRBD1. Trimming took 7 bases from V and 7 from J; bases not matched to a gene: 8. Looked up from germline, CDR1 is SGHAT and CDR2 is FQNNGV. This CDR3 comprises 13 residues. Here the CDR3 DNA reads TGTGCCAGCACCCTATCACAGGGGAATACGCAGTATTTT. Amino acids: CASTLSQGNTQYF.

J is TRBJ1-2 and V is TRBV10-3; TRBD1 agrees at 7 bases. Germline loops: CDR1 ENHRY, CDR2 SYGVKD. There are 16 residues in the CDR3. Trimming removed 10 bases from V and 0 bases from J; junction bases left unmatched: 14. CDR3 bases: TGTGCCAGCATGATCCGGGACAGCCGAACTAACTATGGCTACACCTTC. Its translation: CASMIRDSRTNYGYTF.

The chain links TRBV5-1 to TRBJ1-1, with 7 bases identical to TRBD1. The CDR3 has 15 residues. Germline CDR1 SGHRS, CDR2 YFSETQ. V shed 4 bases and J 3 bases; nucleotides not matched to a gene: 9. In DNA form, the CDR3 reads TGCGCCAGCAGCCGTAAAGTCCAGGGGGACACTGAAGCTTTCTTT. This codes for CASSRKVQGDTEAFF.

The chain carries TRBV4-2 and TRBJ2-7, with D unresolved. This CDR3 has 15 residues. Germline V gene data show CDR1 as LGHNA and CDR2 as YNFKEQ. Trimming took 2 bases from V and 0 from J, leaving 11 bases between them. The CDR3: CASSQLDASSYEQYF. CDR3 sequence (DNA): TGTGCCAGCAGCCAATTGGACGCGAGCTCCTACGAGCAGTACTTC.

J is TRBJ2-2 and V is TRBV27; 8 bases agree with TRBD1. Unmatched junction bases numbered 12, after V lost 2 bases and J lost 7 bases. CDR3 length: 17 residues. The germline V gene encodes CDR1 MNHEY and CDR2 SMNVEV (reference sequence). The CDR3 sequence: CASSLNTGTGGHGELFF. The CDR3 bases are TGTGCCAGCAGTTTAAATACCGGGACAGGTGGTCACGGGGAGCTGTTTTTT.

This clone was seen only once. This chain links TRBV7-9 with TRBJ1-1, with D unclear. The CDR3 covers 14 residues. Germline V gene sequence: CDR1 SEHNR, CDR2 FQNEAQ (reference sequence). V dropped 3 bases and J dropped 2 bases, with 10 bases sitting between them. The CDR3 DNA follows: TGTGCCAGCAGCTTTTGGGGAGGTAACACTGAAGCTTTCTTT. Protein product: CASSFWGGNTEAFF.

The chain combines TRBV7-7 with TRBJ2-5; D is undetermined. The V end was cut by 1 base, the J end by 5 bases, with 8 bases between. Per germline, CDR1 SSHAT and CDR2 FNYEAQ (reference sequence). This CDR3 is 13 amino acids long. CDR3 sequence (DNA): TGTGCCAGCAGCTTAGACTTACGGGAGACCCAGTACTTC. Residues: CASSLDLRETQYF. The full variable domain, with the rest looked up from reference TRBV7-7 and TRBJ2-5, is GAGVSQSPRYKVTKRGQDVTLRCDPISSHATLYWYQQALGQGPEFLTYFNYEAQPDKSGLPSDRFSAERPEGSISTLTIQRTEQRDSAMYRCASSLDLRETQYFGPGTRLLVL.

This sequence joins TRBV4-2 and TRBJ2-3, with 7 bases fitting TRBD1. V lost 1 base and J lost 4; bases outside the gene matches: 8. The CDR3 covers 16 residues. Germline V gene lookup returns CDR1 LGHNA and CDR2 YNFKEQ. The CDR3 reads CASSQGGRQGADTQYF. CDR3 nucleotides: TGTGCCAGCAGCCAAGGAGGAAGGCAGGGGGCAGATACGCAGTATTTT.

The rearrangement links TRBV4-1 to TRBJ2-3, with 7 bases lining up with TRBD2. The germline V gene encodes CDR1 MGHRA and CDR2 YSYEKL. V shed 6 bases and J 0 bases; nucleotides not matched to a gene: 9. This CDR3 is 16 amino acids long. Here the CDR3 reads CASSKRGEGSTDTQYF. CDR3 sequence (DNA): TGCGCCAGCAGTAAGCGCGGGGAGGGTAGCACAGATACGCAGTATTTT.